A selection of T cell receptor beta chains follows, all from one sample in a study of blood T cells in healthy people across ages. TCRdb analysed the 5' RACE reads with MiXCR anew, one entry per CDR3 protein. The sample includes a few hundred thousand distinct CDR3 sequences, approximately 51% of them seen just once. Specimen: blood. The receptor set was obtained from a man aged 55-75 years in good health. The CDR3 runs from the conserved cysteine through the conserved F or W. The order of the fields is CDR3 protein, D gene, J gene, V gene. D genes are given only for firm matches.

CSARDRGPDTQYF TRBD1 TRBJ2-3 TRBV20-1
CASSCRGIGELFF - TRBJ2-2 TRBV12-3/TRBV12-4
CSAREVEDSGLRANIQYF - TRBJ2-4 TRBV20-1
CASSESWGQGHQPQHF TRBD1 TRBJ1-5 TRBV10-1
CASSLTGETGELFF - TRBJ2-2 TRBV4-3
CASSPAQTGAPYEQYF TRBD1 TRBJ2-7 TRBV5-1
CAISGVSLPQYF - TRBJ2-5 TRBV10-3
CSVVAASYGYTF - TRBJ1-2 TRBV29-1
CSAKLGGAWQPQHF - TRBJ1-5 TRBV20-1
CASSVTSGRTNEQFF TRBD2 TRBJ2-1 TRBV9
CASRTLRGLDEKLFF - TRBJ1-4 TRBV11-2
CASSADAGQQYF - TRBJ2-7 TRBV5-1
CASSGRLAGGTEQFF TRBD2 TRBJ2-1 TRBV6-1
CASSLPRTGGVGYTF TRBD1 TRBJ1-2 TRBV28
CASSLDQTRGYYGYTF - TRBJ1-2 TRBV5-6
CASGLELVVYF - TRBJ2-4 TRBV12-5
CASSLNQGLYEQYF - TRBJ2-7 TRBV5-1
CASSLRSGSSYNEQFF TRBD2 TRBJ2-1 TRBV12-3/TRBV12-4
CASSPGLANRDTQYF TRBD2 TRBJ2-3 TRBV2
CASSYFEENSPLHF - TRBJ1-6 TRBV6-6
CSAKAPSGVPEQYF - - TRBV20-1
CASSRARSYEQYF - TRBJ2-7 TRBV12-3/TRBV12-4
CASSLPTDTQYF - TRBJ2-3 TRBV5-6
CASSRISGRGADTQYF TRBD2 TRBJ2-3 TRBV4-2